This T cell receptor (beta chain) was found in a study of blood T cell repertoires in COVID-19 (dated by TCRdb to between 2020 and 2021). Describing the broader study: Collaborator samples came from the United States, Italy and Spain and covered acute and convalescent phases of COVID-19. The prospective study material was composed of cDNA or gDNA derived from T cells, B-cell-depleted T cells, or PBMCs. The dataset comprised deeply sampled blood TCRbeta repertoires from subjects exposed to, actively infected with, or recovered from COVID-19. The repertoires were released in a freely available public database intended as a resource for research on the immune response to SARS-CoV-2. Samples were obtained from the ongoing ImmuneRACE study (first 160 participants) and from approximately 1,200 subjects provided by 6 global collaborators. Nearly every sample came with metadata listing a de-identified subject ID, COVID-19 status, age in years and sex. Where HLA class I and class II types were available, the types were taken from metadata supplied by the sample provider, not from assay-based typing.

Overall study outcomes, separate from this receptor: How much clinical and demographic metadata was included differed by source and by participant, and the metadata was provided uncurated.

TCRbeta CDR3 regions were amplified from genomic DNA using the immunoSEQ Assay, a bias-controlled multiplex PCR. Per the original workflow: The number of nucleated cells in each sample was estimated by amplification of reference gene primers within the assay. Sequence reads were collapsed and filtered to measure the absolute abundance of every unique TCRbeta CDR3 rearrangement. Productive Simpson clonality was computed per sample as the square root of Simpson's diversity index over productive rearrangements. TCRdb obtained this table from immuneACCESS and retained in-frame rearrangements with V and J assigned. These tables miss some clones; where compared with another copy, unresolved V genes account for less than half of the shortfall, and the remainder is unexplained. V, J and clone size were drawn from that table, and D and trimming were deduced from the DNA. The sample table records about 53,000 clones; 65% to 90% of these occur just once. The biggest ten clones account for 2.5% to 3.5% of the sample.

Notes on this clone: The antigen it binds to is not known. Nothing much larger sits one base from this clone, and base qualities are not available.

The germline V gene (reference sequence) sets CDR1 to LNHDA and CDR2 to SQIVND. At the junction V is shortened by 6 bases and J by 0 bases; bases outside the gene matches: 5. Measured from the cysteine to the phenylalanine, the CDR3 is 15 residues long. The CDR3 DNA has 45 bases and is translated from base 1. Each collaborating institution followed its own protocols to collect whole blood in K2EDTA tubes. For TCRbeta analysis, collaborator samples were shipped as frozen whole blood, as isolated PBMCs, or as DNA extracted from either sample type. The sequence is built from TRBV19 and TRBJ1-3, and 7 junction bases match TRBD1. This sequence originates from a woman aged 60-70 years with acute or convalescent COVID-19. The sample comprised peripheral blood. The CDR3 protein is CASRKDRISGNTIYF. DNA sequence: TGTGCCAGTAGAAAGGACAGGATCTCTGGAAACACCATATATTTT.